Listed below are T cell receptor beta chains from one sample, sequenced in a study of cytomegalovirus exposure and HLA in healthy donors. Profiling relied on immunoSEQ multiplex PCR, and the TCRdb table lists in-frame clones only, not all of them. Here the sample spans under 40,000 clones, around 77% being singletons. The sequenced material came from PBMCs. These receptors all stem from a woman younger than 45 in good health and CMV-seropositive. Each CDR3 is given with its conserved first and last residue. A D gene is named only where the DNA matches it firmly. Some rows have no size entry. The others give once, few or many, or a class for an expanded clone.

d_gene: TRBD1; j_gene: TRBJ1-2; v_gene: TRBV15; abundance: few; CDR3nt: TGTGCCACCAGCAGGGCACAGGGGAACTATGGCTACACCTTC; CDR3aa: CATSRAQGNYGYTF
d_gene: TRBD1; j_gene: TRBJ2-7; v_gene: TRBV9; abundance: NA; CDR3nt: TGTGCCAGCAGCGTCCAGACAGGGGCACTCTACGAGCAGTACTTC; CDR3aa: CASSVQTGALYEQYF
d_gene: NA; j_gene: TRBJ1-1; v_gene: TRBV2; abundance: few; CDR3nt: TGTGCCAGCAGTCCTCGACAGGCCAAGAACACTGAAGCTTTCTTT; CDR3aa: CASSPRQAKNTEAFF
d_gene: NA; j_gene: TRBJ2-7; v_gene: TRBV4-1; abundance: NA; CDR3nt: TGCGCCAGCAGCCAAGATACTAGGGGGGGCGGCGTCGGGGCCTACGAGCAGTACTTC; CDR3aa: CASSQDTRGGGVGAYEQYF
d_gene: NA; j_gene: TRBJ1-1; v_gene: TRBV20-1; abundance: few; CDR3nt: TGCAGTGGTCTCAGTGCCACTGAAGCTTTCTTT; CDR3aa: CSGLSATEAFF
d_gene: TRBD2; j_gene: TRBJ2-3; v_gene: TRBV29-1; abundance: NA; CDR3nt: TGCAGCGTTGCCTCGGGGGGACCCCTTACGCAGTATTTT; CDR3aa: CSVASGGPLTQYF
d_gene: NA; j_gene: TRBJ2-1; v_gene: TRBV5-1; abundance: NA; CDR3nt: TGCGCCAGCAGCTTGGATCCGGGGGGCCCTCAGTTCTTC; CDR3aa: CASSLDPGGPQFF
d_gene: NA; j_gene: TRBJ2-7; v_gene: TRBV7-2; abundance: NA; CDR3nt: TGTGCCAGCAGCTTAGCTCACAGCTCCTACGAGCAGTACTTC; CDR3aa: CASSLAHSSYEQYF
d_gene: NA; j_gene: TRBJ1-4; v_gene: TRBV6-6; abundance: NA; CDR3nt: TGTGCCAGCAGTTCGACCGGGAGACGGAATGAAAAACTGTTTTTT; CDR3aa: CASSSTGRRNEKLFF
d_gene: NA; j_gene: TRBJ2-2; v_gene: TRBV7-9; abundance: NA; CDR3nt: TGTTCCAGCAGCTCCAAGACAGGGAACACCGGGGAGCTGTTTTTT; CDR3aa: CSSSSKTGNTGELFF
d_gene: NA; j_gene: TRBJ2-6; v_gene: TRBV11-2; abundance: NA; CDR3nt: TGTGCCAGCAGCTTAGCGGGTAACTCTGGGGCCAACGTCCTGACTTTC; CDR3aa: CASSLAGNSGANVLTF
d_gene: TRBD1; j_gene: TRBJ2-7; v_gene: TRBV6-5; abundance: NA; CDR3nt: TGTGCCAGCAGCCCCGGGACAGGGGGGAGCGAGCAGTACTTC; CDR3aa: CASSPGTGGSEQYF
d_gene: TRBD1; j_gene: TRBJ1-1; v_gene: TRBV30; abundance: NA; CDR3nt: TGTGCCTGGAATGACAGGGTGATCGCTGAAGCTTTCTTT; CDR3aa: CAWNDRVIAEAFF
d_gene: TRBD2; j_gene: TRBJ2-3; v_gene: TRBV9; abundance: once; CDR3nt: TGTGCCAGCAGCGACCCGGGGACCGAGCGGGGGGGCCATTCAGATACGCAGTATTTT; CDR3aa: CASSDPGTERGGHSDTQYF
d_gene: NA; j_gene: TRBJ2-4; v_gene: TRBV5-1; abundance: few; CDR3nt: TGCGCCAGCAGCTTGGGAGGGTCTCAACACATTCAGTACTTC; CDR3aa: CASSLGGSQHIQYF
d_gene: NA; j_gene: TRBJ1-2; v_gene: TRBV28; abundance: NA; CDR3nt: TGTGCCAGCAGTTTGTCAGTTCTGGTGGGCTACACCTTC; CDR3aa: CASSLSVLVGYTF
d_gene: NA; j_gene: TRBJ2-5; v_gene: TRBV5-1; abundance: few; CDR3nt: TGCGCCAGCGCCGGGGGAGTAGGGCGGAGAGAGACCCAGTACTTC; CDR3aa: CASAGGVGRRETQYF
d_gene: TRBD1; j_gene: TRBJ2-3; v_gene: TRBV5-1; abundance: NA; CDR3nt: TGCGCCAGCAGCTCCCGGGACAGCTCGGCAGATACGCAGTATTTT; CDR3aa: CASSSRDSSADTQYF
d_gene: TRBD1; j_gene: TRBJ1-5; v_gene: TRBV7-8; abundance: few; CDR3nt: TGTGCCAGCAGCATCCGACAGGGCCCGAGTCAGCCCCAGCATTTT; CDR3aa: CASSIRQGPSQPQHF
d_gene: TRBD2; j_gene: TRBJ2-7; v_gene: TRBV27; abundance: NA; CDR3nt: TGTGCCAGCAGCGGGAGGGGATTCGAAAACGAGCAGTACTTC; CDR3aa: CASSGRGFENEQYF
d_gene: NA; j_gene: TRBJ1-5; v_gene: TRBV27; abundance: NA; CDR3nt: TGTGCCAGCAGTTCCCCAGTTCAGCCCCAGCATTTT; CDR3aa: CASSSPVQPQHF
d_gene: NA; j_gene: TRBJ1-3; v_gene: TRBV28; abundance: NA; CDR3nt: TGTGCCAGCACAGCTTCTAGCTCTGGAAACACCATATATTTT; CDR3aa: CASTASSSGNTIYF
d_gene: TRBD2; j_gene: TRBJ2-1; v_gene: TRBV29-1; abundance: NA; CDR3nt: TGCAGCGTTGGGGGACTAGCGAACTACAATGAGCAGTTCTTC; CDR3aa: CSVGGLANYNEQFF
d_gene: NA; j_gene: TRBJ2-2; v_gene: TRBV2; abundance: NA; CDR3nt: TGTGCCAGCAGTCAGGGGGGACCTAGGGAGCTGTTTTTT; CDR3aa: CASSQGGPRELFF
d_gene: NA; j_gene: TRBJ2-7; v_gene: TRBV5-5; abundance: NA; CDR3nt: TGTGCCAGCAGCCCTGAATCTCGACCAGCGGACCTCCCCTACGAGCAGTACTTC; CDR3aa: CASSPESRPADLPYEQYF
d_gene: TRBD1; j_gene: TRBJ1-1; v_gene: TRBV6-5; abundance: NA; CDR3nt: TGTGCCAGCGGAAAGGGGGACAGGATGAACACTGAAGCTTTCTTT; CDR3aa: CASGKGDRMNTEAFF
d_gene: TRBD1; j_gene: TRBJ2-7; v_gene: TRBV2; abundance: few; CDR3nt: TGTGCCAGTAACACGGACAGGTCGGGCGAGCAGTACTTC; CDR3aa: CASNTDRSGEQYF
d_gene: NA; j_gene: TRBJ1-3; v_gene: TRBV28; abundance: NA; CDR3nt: TGTGCCAGCAGCGGGGGGGTCCCCAGGGTATATTTT; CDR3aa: CASSGGVPRVYF
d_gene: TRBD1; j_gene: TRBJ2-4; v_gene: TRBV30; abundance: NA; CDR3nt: TGTGCCTGGAACACAAACAGGGGAAACATTCAGTACTTC; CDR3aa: CAWNTNRGNIQYF
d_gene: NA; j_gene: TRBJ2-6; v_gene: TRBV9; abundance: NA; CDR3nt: TGTGCCAGCAGCGTAGCAGGATCTGGGGCCAACGTCCTGACTTTC; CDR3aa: CASSVAGSGANVLTF
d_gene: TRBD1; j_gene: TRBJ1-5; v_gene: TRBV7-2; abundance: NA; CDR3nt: TGTGCCAGCAGCCGCCCGGGACAGAATAGCAATCAGCCCCAGCATTTT; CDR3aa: CASSRPGQNSNQPQHF
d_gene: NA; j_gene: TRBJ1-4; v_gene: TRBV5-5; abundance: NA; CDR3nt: TGTGCCAGCAGCTCCCTTAATGAAAAACTGTTTTTT; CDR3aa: CASSSLNEKLFF
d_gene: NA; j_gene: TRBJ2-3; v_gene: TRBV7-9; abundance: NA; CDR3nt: TGTGCCAGCAGCTTACAGGGGATCACAGATACGCAGTATTTT; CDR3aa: CASSLQGITDTQYF
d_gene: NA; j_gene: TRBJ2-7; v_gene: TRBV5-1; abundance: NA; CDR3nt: TGCGCCAGCAGTGGGGAGAGGGGGATTTACGAGCAGTACTTC; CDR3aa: CASSGERGIYEQYF
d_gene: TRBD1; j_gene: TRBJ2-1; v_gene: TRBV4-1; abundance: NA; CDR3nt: TGCGCCAGCAGCCCACGACAGGGGTACAATGAGCAGTTCTTC; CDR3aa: CASSPRQGYNEQFF
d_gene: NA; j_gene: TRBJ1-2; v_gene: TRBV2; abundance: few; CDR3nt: TGTGCCTCGCCCCGACTTAATAACTATGGCTACACCTTC; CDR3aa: CASPRLNNYGYTF
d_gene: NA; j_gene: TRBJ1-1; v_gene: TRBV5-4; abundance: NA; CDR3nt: TGTGCCAGCAGCTTGGAGGGGAGGGAGGGCGTCGGAGCTTTCTTT; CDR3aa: CASSLEGREGVGAFF
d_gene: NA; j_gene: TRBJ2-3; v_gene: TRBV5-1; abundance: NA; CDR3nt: TGCGCCAGCAGTTTCGGGAGTGGGGCAGATACGCAGTATTTT; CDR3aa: CASSFGSGADTQYF
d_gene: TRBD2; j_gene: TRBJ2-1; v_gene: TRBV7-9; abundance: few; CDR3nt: TGTGCCAGCAGCACCCAGGTTGAGGCGGGGGGAGAGCAGTTCTTC; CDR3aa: CASSTQVEAGGEQFF
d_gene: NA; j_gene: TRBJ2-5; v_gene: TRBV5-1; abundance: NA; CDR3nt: TGCGCCAGCAGCTTCAACCGAGTTCAAGAGACCCAGTACTTC; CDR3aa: CASSFNRVQETQYF
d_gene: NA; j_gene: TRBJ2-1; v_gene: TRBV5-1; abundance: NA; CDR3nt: TGCGCCAGCAGCTTAGGACCGGAGGGCAATGAGCAGTTCTTC; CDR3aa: CASSLGPEGNEQFF
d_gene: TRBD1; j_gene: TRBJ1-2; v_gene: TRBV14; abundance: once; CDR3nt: TGTGCCAGCAGCCACGAGGGACAGGGGATCAATGGCTACACCTTC; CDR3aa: CASSHEGQGINGYTF
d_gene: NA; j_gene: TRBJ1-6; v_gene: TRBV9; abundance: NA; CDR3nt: TGTGCCAGCAGCGTAGAGCAAAATTCACCCCTCCACTTT; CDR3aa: CASSVEQNSPLHF
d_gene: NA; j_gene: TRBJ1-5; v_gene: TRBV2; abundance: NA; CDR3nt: TGTGCCAGCACTCTGGCAGGGTTGAATCAGCCCCAGCATTTT; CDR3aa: CASTLAGLNQPQHF
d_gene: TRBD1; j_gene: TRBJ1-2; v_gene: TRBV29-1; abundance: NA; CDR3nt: TGCAGCGTTGTCCGGGACAGGGGGAGGGATGGCTACACCTTC; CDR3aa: CSVVRDRGRDGYTF
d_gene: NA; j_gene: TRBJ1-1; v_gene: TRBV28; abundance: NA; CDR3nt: TGTGCCAGCACCGGACAGAAACGCACTGAAGCTTTCTTT; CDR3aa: CASTGQKRTEAFF
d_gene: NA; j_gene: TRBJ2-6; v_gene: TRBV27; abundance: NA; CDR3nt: TGTGCCAGCAGTGGCCCAGGGAGGGGGGCCAACGTCCTGACTTTC; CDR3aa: CASSGPGRGANVLTF
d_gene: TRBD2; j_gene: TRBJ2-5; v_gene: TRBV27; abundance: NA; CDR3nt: TGTGCCAGCAGTTCAAGCGGGAGCTATGGGGAGACCCAGTACTTC; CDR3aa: CASSSSGSYGETQYF
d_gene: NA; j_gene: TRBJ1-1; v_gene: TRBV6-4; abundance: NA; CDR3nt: TGTGCCAGCAGTGAATCCTCGAACACTGAAGCTTTCTTT; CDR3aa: CASSESSNTEAFF
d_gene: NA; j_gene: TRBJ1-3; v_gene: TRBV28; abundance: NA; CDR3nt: TGTGCCAGCAGCACGCTGGGAGGAAACGCTGGAAACACCATATATTTT; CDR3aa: CASSTLGGNAGNTIYF
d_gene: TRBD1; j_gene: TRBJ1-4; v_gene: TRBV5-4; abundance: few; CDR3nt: TGTGCCAGCAGTAATAACAGGGGTATTGATGAAAAACTGTTTTTT; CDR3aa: CASSNNRGIDEKLFF
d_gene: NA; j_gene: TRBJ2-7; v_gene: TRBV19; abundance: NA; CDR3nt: TGTGCCAGCGGGACCGGGACTCCCTACGAGCAGTACTTC; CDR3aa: CASGTGTPYEQYF
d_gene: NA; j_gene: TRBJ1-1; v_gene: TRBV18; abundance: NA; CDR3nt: TGTGCCAGCTCACCAGGACAGCACACTGAAGCTTTCTTT; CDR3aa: CASSPGQHTEAFF